This T cell receptor (beta chain) was documented in a study of T cells in women clearing cervical HPV infection. The wider study: Blood came at first lesion visit for cases, post-clearance for controls. Regarding the study as a whole: Effector/memory and HPV-specific T cells were not isolated, and association timing is unknown.

With respect to this clone: Its antigen is as yet unknown. The read is 3 residues too short to cover the CDR3 end, so that end is filled in from the germline J gene.

Cervical HPV DNA detected by MY09/MY11 PCR, typed by dot-blot. Profiling relied on immunoSEQ multiplex PCR, and the TCRdb table lists in-frame clones only, not all of them. This listing includes tens of thousands of clones. The CDR3 is 14 residues long. Germline CDR1 SGHVS, CDR2 FQNEAQ. Trimming shortened V by 3 bases and J by 4 bases, and 13 bases separated the two germline ends. The chain employs TRBV7-8 and TRBJ2-7, with a tentative D call TRBD2 (7 bases). Material: blood buffy coat. The TCR was taken from a woman between 18 and 75 years old with a cervical HPV16 infection that either progressed to CIN3+ or cleared (not recorded which). This chain's CDR3 is CASSFAGGPYEQYF. Partial CDR3 DNA: TGTGCCAGCAGCTTCGCCGGGGGGCCGTACGAG. The full variable domain, rest sourced from reference TRBV7-8 and TRBJ2-7, is GAGVSQSPRYKVAKRGQDVALRCDPISGHVSLFWYQQALGQGPEFLTYFQNEAQLDKSGLPSDRFFAERPEGSVSTLKIQRTQQEDSAVYLCASSFAGGPYEQYFGPGTRLTVT.